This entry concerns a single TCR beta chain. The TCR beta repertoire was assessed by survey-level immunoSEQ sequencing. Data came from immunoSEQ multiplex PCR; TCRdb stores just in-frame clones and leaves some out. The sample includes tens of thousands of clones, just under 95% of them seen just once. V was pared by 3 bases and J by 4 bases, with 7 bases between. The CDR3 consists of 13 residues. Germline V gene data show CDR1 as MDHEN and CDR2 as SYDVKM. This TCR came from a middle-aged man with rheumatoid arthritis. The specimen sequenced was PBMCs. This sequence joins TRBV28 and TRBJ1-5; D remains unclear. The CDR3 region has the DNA TGTGCCAGCAGTTTTCTCGATAATCAGCCCCAGCATTTT. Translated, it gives CASSFLDNQPQHF.